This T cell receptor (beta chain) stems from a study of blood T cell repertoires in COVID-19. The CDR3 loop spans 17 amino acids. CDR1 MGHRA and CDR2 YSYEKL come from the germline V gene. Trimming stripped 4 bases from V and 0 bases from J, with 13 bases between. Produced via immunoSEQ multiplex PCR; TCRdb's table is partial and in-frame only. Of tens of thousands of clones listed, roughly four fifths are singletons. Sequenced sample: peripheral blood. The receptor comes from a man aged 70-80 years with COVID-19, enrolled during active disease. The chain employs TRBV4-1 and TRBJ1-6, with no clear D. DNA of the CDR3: TGCGCCAGCAGCCCCGCTCTGACTAGCTCCTATAATTCACCCCTCCACTTT. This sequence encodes CASSPALTSSYNSPLHF.